This T cell receptor beta chain stems from a study of Ad26.COV2.S vaccination and SARS-CoV-2 variants. Overall study findings and caveats: It was vaccine recipients, not placebo recipients, who had the higher spike-specific TCR breadth.

Treatment in this sample: about 20 received Ad26.COV2.S at low or high dose, single or two shots; 5 received placebo; per-sample allocation not given. Each sample was drawn 63 days after the first injection (of vaccine or placebo). Cohort 1b enrolled adults aged 18-55 years in Boston. On this clone: The antigen remains undetermined.

Produced via immunoSEQ multiplex PCR; TCRdb's table is partial and in-frame only. The sample carries about 330,000 clones, 90% recorded once. Germline V CDR1 and CDR2: MNHEY, SVGAGI. The CDR3 extends over 14 amino acids. V was clipped by 11 bases and J by 7 bases; unmatched bases: 11. This sample comprised peripheral blood, obtained in a trial of Ad26.COV2.S vaccine versus placebo. This sequence originates from a person between 18 and 60 years old who received the Ad26.COV2.S COVID-19 vaccine or a placebo. The chain is built from TRBV6-5 and TRBJ1-6, with TRBD1 matching 7 bases. The CDR3 reads CACCLGQKNSPLHF. The CDR3 DNA reads as TGTGCCTGCTGTCTGGGACAGAAGAATTCACCCCTCCACTTT.